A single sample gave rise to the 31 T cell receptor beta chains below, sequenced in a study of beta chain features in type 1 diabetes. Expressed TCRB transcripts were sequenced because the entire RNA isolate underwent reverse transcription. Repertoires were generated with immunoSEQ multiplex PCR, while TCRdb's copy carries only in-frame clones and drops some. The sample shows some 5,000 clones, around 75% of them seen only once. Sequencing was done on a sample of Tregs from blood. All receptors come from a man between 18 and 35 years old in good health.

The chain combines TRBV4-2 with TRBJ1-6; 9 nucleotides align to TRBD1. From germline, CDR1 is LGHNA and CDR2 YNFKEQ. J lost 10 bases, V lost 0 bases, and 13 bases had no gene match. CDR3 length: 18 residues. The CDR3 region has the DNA TGTGCCAGCAGCCAAGATCCGGGGGGGACAGGGCGTGGATCACCCCTCCACTTT. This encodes CASSQDPGGTGRGSPLHF.

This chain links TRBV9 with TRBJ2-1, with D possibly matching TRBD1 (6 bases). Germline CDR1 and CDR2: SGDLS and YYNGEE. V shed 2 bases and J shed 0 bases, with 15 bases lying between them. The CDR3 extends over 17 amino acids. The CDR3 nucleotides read TGTGCCAGCAGCGTTAACAGGGTCCCGAGCTCCTACAATGAGCAGTTCTTC. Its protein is CASSVNRVPSSYNEQFF.

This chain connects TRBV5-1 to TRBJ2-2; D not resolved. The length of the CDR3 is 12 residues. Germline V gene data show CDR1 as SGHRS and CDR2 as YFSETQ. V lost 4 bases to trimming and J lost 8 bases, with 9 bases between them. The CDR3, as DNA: TGCGCCAGCAGCCCGTTAACTGGGGAGCTGTTTTTT. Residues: CASSPLTGELFF.

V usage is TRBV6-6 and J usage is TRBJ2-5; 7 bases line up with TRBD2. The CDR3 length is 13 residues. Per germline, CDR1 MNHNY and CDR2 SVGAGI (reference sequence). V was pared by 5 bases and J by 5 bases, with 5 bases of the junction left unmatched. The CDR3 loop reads CASSTGGYETQYF. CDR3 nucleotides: TGTGCCAGCAGTACCGGGGGGTATGAGACCCAGTACTTC.

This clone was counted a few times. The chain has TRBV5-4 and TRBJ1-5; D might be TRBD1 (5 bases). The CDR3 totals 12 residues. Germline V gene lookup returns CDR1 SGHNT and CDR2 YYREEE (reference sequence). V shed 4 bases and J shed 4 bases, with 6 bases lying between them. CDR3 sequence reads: CASSQGNQPQHF. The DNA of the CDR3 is TGTGCCAGCAGCCAGGGTAATCAGCCCCAGCATTTT.

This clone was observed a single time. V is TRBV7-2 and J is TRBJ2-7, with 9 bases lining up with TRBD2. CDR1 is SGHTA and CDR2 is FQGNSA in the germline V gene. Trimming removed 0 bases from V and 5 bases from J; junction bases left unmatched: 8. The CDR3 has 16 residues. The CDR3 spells CASSLAGGGAGDEQYF. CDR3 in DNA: TGTGCCAGCAGCTTAGCAGGCGGGGGGGCCGGAGACGAGCAGTACTTC.

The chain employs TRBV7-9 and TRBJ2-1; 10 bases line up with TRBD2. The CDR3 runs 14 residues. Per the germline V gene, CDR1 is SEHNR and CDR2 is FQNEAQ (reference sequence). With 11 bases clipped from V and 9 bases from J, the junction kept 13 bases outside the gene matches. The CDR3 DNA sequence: TGTGCCGGACAGCGGGGGGGACCTCGGGGTGAGCAGTTCTTC. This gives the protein CAGQRGGPRGEQFF.

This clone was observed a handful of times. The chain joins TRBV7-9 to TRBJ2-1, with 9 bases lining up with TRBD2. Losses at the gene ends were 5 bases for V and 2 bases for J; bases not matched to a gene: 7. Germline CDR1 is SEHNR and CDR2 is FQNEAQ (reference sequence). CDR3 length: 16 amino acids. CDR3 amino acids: CASSTSGRKAYNEQFF. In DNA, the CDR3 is TGTGCCAGCAGCACCAGCGGGAGGAAGGCCTACAATGAGCAGTTCTTC. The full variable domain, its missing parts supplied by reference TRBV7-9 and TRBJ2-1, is DTGVSQNPRHKITKRGQNVTFRCDPISEHNRLYWYRQTLGQGPEFLTYFQNEAQLEKSRLLSDRFSAERPKGSFSTLEIQRTEQGDSAMYLCASSTSGRKAYNEQFFGPGTRLTVL.

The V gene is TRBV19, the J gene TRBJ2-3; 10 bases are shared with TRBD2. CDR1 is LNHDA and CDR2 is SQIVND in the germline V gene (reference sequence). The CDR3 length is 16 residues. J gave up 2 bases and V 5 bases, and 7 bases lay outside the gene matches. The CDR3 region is CASSLASGGSTDTQYF. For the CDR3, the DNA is TGTGCCAGTAGTCTGGCTAGCGGGGGATCCACAGATACGCAGTATTTT.

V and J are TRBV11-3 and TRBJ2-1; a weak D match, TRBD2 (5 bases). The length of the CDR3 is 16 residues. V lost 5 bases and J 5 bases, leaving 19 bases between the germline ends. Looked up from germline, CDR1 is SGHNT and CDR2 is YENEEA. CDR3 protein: CASSTELKSGHNEQFF. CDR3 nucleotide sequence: TGTGCCAGCAGCACCGAACTGAAAAGCGGCCACAATGAGCAGTTCTTC. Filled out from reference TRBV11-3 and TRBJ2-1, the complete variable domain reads EAGVVQSPRYKIIEKKQPVAFWCNPISGHNTLYWYLQNLGQGPELLIRYENEEAVDDSQLPKDRFSAERLKGVDSTLKIQPAELGDSAVYLCASSTELKSGHNEQFFGPGTRLTVL.

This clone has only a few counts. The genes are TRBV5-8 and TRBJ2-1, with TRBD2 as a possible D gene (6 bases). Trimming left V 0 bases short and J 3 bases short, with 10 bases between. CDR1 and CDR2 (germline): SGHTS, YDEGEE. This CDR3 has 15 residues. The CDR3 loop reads CASSLVAGFYNEQFF. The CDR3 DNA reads TGTGCCAGCAGCTTGGTTGCGGGGTTCTACAATGAGCAGTTCTTC.

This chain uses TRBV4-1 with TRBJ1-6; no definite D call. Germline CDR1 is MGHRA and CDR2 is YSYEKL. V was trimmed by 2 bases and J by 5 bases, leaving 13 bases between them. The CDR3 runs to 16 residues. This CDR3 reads CASSQRRGADNSPLHF. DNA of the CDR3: TGCGCCAGCAGCCAAAGGCGGGGTGCGGATAATTCACCCCTCCACTTT.

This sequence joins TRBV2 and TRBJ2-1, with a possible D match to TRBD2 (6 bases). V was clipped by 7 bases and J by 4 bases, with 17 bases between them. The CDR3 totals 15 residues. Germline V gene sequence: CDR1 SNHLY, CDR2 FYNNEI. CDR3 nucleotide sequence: TGTGCCAGCAACCCCGGGAGTCTTCCATACAATGAGCAGTTCTTC. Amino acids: CASNPGSLPYNEQFF.

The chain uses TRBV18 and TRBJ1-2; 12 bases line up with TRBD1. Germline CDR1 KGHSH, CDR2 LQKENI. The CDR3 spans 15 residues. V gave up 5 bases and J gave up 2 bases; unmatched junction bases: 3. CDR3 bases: TGTGCCAGCTCATCGGGACAGGGGGCAAACTATGGCTACACCTTC. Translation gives CASSSGQGANYGYTF.

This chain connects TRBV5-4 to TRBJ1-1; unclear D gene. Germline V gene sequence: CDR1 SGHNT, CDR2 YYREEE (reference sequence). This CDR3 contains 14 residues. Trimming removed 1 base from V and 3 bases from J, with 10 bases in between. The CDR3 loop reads CASSLRPADTEAFF. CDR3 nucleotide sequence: TGTGCCAGCAGCTTGCGTCCGGCGGACACTGAAGCTTTCTTT.

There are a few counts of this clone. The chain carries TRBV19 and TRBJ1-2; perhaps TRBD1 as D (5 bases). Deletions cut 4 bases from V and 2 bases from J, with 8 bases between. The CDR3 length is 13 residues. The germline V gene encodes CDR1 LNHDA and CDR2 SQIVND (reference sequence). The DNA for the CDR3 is TGTGCCAGTAGTACGACAGAGAACTATGGCTACACCTTC. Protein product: CASSTTENYGYTF.

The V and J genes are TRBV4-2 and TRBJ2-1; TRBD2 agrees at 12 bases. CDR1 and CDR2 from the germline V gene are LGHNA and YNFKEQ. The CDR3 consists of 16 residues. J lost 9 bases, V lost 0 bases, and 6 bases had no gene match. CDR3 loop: CASSQDKTSGGGEQFF. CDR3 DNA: TGTGCCAGCAGCCAAGATAAGACTAGCGGGGGTGGTGAGCAGTTCTTC.

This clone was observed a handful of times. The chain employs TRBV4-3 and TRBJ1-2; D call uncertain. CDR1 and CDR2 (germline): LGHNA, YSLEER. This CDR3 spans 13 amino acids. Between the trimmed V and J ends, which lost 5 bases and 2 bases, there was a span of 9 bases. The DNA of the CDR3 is TGCGCCAGCAGCGTCTCGGTCAACTATGGCTACACCTTC. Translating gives CASSVSVNYGYTF.

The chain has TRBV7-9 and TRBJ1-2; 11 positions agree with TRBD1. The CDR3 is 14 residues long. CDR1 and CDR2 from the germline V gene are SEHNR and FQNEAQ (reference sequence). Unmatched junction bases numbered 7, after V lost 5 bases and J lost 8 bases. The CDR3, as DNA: TGTGCCAGCAGCAGCCAGGACAGGGGGCTAGGCTACACCTTC. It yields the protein CASSSQDRGLGYTF.

The CDR3 protein is CASGSGQKYGYTF. Here the CDR3 DNA reads TGTGCTAGTGGTTCAGGTCAGAAATATGGCTACACCTTC. The chain uses TRBV12-5 and TRBJ1-2, with D unclear. V gave up 4 bases and J gave up 5 bases, with 11 bases separating them. CDR3 length: 13 amino acids. Germline values: CDR1 LGHNT, CDR2 FRNRAP.

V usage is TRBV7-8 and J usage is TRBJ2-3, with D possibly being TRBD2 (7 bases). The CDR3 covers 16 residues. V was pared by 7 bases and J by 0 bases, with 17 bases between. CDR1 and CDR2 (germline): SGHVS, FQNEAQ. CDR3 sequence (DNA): TGTGCCAGCAAAACCCTGGGGGGGGCTAGCACAGATACGCAGTATTTT. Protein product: CASKTLGGASTDTQYF.

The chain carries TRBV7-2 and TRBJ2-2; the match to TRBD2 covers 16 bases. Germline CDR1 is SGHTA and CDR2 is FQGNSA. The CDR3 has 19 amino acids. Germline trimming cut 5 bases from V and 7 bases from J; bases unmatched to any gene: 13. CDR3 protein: CASSPLGGTSGGEGGELFF. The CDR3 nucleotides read TGTGCCAGCAGCCCTCTGGGGGGGACTAGCGGGGGGGAGGGCGGGGAGCTGTTTTTT.

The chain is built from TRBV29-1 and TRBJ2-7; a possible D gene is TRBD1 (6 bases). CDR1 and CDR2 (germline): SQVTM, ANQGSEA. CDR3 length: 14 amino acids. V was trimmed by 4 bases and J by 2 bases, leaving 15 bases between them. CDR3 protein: CSVGAPDRTYEQYF. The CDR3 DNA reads TGCAGCGTTGGGGCCCCAGACAGGACCTACGAGCAGTACTTC.

CDR3 amino acids: CASSVTFQETQYF. CDR3 sequence (DNA): TGTGCCAGCAGTGTGACTTTCCAAGAGACCCAGTACTTC. This chain uses TRBV2 with TRBJ2-5; the D is unclear. This CDR3 contains 13 residues. V was shortened by 4 bases and J by 1 base, with 7 bases between the two germline ends. The germline V gene encodes CDR1 SNHLY and CDR2 FYNNEI.

The CDR3 bases are TGTGCCAGCAGTGTCAGGGGCCACGAGCAGTACTTC. Translating gives CASSVRGHEQYF. The chain uses TRBV28 and TRBJ2-7; tentatively, D is TRBD1 (6 bases). V lost 5 bases and J 5 bases, leaving 10 bases between the germline ends. This CDR3 region has 12 residues. Germline lookup yields CDR1 MDHEN and CDR2 SYDVKM.

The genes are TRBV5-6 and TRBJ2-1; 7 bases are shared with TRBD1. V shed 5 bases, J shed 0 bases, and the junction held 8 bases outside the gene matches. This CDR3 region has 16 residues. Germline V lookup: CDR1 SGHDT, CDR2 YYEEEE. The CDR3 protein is CASRRGTADSYNEQFF. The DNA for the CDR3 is TGTGCCAGCAGACGAGGGACAGCAGACTCCTACAATGAGCAGTTCTTC. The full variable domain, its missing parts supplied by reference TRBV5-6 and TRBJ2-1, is DAGVTQSPTHLIKTRGQQVTLRCSPKSGHDTVSWYQQALGQGPQFIFQYYEEEERQRGNFPDRFSGHQFPNYSSELNVNALLLGDSALYLCASRRGTADSYNEQFFGPGTRLTVL.

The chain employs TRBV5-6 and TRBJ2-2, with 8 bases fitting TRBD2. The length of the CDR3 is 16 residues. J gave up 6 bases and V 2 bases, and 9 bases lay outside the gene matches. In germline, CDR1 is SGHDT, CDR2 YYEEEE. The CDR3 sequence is CASSLNGGATPGELFF. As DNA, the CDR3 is TGTGCCAGCAGCTTAAACGGGGGGGCCACCCCCGGGGAGCTGTTTTTT.

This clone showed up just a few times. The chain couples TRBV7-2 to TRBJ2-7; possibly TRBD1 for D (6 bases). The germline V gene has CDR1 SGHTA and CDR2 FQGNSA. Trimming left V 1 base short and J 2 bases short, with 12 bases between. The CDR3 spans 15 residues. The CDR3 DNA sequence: TGTGCCAGCAGCTTAGAACCAGGGGTCACCTACGAGCAGTACTTC. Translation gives CASSLEPGVTYEQYF.

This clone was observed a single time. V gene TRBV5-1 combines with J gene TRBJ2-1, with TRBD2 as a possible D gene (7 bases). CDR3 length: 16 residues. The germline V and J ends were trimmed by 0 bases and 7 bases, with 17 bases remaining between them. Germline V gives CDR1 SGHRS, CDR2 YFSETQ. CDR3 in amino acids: CASSLAGGAIINEQFF. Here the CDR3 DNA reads TGCGCCAGCAGCTTGGCGGGGGGCGCCATTATTAATGAGCAGTTCTTC.

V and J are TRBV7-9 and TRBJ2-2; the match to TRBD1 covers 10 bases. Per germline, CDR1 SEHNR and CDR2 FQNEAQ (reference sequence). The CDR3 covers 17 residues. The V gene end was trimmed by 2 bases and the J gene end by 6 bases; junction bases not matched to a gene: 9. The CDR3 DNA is TGTGCCAGCAGCTTAACAATGGGACAGGGGATTCCCGGGGAGCTGTTTTTT. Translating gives CASSLTMGQGIPGELFF.

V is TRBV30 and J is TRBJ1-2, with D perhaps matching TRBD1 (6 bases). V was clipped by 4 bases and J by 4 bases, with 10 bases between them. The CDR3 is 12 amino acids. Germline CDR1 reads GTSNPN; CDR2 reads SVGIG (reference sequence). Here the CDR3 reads CAWTGVRYGYTF. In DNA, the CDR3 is TGTGCCTGGACAGGGGTTCGCTATGGCTACACCTTC.